The 10 T cell receptor beta chains in this list originate from one sample, sequenced in a study of blood T cells in healthy people across ages. A second PCR of 7 to 11 cycles used a sample-barcoded 5' primer and a J-beta primer mix. TCRdb re-analysed the 5' RACE reads in MiXCR, keeping a single row per CDR3 protein. The sample contains roughly 900,000 distinct CDR3 sequences, 45% to 50% of which appear only once. Sequencing was done on a sample of blood. These receptors all come from a man aged 25 to 40 in good health.

The CDR3: CASSPTGTESYGYTF. CDR3 sequence (DNA): TGTGCCAGCAGCCCAACCGGGACAGAGAGTTATGGCTACACCTTC. The chain employs TRBV7-9 and TRBJ1-2; TRBD1 matches 7 bases. The CDR3 is 15 amino acids. Germline lookup yields CDR1 SEHNR and CDR2 FQNEAQ (reference sequence). V dropped 5 bases and J dropped 5; count of bases not matched to a gene: 11.

The chain couples TRBV5-6 to TRBJ2-2; D might be TRBD1 (7 bases). The CDR3 runs to 16 residues. CDR1 and CDR2 from the germline V gene are SGHDT and YYEEEE. V was trimmed by 4 bases and J by 4 bases, leaving 17 bases between them. In DNA, the CDR3 is TGTGCCAGCAGCCGCGCGGGACAGAAGATCACCGGGGAGCTGTTTTTT. Translating it yields CASSRAGQKITGELFF. The full variable domain, in which reference TRBV5-6 and TRBJ2-2 provide the parts outside the CDR3, is DAGVTQSPTHLIKTRGQQVTLRCSPKSGHDTVSWYQQALGQGPQFIFQYYEEEERQRGNFPDRFSGHQFPNYSSELNVNALLLGDSALYLCASSRAGQKITGELFFGEGSRLTVL.

This chain links TRBV7-2 with TRBJ1-2; D ambiguous. This CDR3 has 16 amino acids. Trimming took off 4 bases at V and 3 bases at J, with 18 bases between the two ends. From germline, CDR1 is SGHTA and CDR2 FQGNSA. The CDR3 DNA is TGTGCCAGCAGCTCCGGGCGGTGGGGTCGGGACTATGGCTACACCTTC. It is translated as CASSSGRWGRDYGYTF.

The V gene is TRBV3-1, the J gene TRBJ1-1; D remains ambiguous. The germline V gene encodes CDR1 LGHDT and CDR2 YNNKEL (reference sequence). This CDR3 is 14 amino acids long. V was trimmed by 4 bases and J by 1 base, leaving 10 bases between them. Here the CDR3 reads CASSPTPANTEAFF. The CDR3 region has the DNA TGTGCCAGCAGCCCCACCCCTGCGAACACTGAAGCTTTCTTT.

The V and J genes are TRBV7-3 and TRBJ1-2, with D perhaps TRBD1 (6 bases). Germline assignment: CDR1 SGHTA and CDR2 FQGTGA. V shed 6 bases and J shed 6 bases, with 26 bases lying between them. The CDR3 loop spans 17 amino acids. The CDR3 DNA follows: TGTGCCAGCAGATTATTCGGGGGCGATACTACCTCGGATGGCTACACCTTC. This sequence encodes CASRLFGGDTTSDGYTF.

The V gene is TRBV10-3, the J gene TRBJ2-3; D remains ambiguous. V lost 4 bases to trimming and J lost 4 bases, with 9 bases between them. The germline V gene has CDR1 ENHRY and CDR2 SYGVKD. This CDR3 comprises 13 residues. The CDR3 here is CAISADVPDTQYF. In DNA form, the CDR3 reads TGTGCCATCAGTGCGGACGTTCCAGATACGCAGTATTTT.

This clonotype has a handful of counts. The chain has TRBV4-3 and TRBJ2-5; TRBD1 aligns across 7 bases. The J segment lost 5 bases and the V segment lost 0 bases, leaving 6 bases of the junction unmatched. Germline V CDR1 and CDR2: LGHNA, YSLEER. The CDR3 is 15 amino acids. The CDR3 spells CASSQDQGVGETQYF. CDR3 in DNA: TGCGCCAGCAGCCAAGATCAGGGGGTTGGGGAGACCCAGTACTTC.

Here the CDR3 reads CASSLTPNYGYTF. For the CDR3, the DNA is TGTGCCAGCAGTCTGACACCCAACTATGGCTACACCTTC. The gene calls are TRBV12-3 or TRBV12-4 and TRBJ1-2; D unresolved. Trimming left V 5 bases short and J 2 bases short, with 9 bases between. The CDR3 sequence is 13 residues long.

This clonotype was recorded a few times. V gene TRBV7-2 combines with J gene TRBJ1-6; 8 nucleotides match TRBD1. The CDR3 runs to 16 residues. V shed 2 bases and J 6 bases; nucleotides not matched to a gene: 6. CDR1 and CDR2 (germline): SGHTA, FQGNSA. The CDR3 nucleotides are TGTGCCAGCAGCTTATATGGGACAGGAGTTAATTCACCCCTCCACTTT. Amino acids: CASSLYGTGVNSPLHF.

The chain uses TRBV7-2 and TRBJ2-1; D is uncertain. Trimming shortened V by 1 base and J by 9 bases, and 19 bases separated the two germline ends. CDR1 SGHTA and CDR2 FQGNSA come from the germline V gene. This CDR3 is 16 amino acids long. The CDR3 loop reads CASSLVPGPPSGEQFF. The CDR3 bases are TGTGCCAGCAGCTTAGTCCCCGGGCCCCCCTCGGGTGAGCAGTTCTTC.